This TCR beta chain comes out of a study of T-cell reconstitution after alpha-beta-depleted transplantation in children. CDR1 and CDR2 (germline): MDHEN, SYDVKM. The CDR3 extends over 14 amino acids. The V end lost 6 bases, the J end lost 0 bases, and 9 bases lay between the germline ends. TCRbeta library preparation incorporated unique molecular identifiers. TCRdb re-analysed the PCR reads in MiXCR, keeping a single row per CDR3 protein. The data contain about 540,000 distinct CDR3 sequences, roughly 18% of them singletons. This clonotype showed up just a few times. V gene TRBV28 combines with J gene TRBJ2-4; D call uncertain. The sequence was collected from a human donor who donated a stem cell graft to a child with acute lymphoblastic leukemia. The starting material was PBMCs from the stem cell graft donor, obtained from the stem cell graft. This CDR3 is CASSIELAKNIQYF. The CDR3 nucleotides are TGTGCCAGCAGCATAGAGCTAGCCAAAAACATTCAGTACTTC.